This entry lists 21 T cell receptor beta chains sequenced from one sample in a study of vaccination and CD4 T cells after COVID-19. The treatment denotes: roughly nine-day PBMC culture with coronavirus spike peptide pools or control peptides (ViraFEST assay). No antigen is known for these receptors. CD4+ T cells that had been cultured provided DNA sequenced with the Oncomine TCR Beta short-read assay. TCRdb re-analysed the PCR reads in MiXCR, keeping a single row per CDR3 protein. Altogether approximately 11,000 distinct CDR3 sequences are present, roughly a fifth being singletons, with the ten largest covering approximately 13%. This sample comprised CD4+ T cells from blood, cultured in vitro, obtained before SARS-CoV-2 vaccination. These receptors originate from a human donor who received a COVID-19 vaccine.

The chain has TRBV7-9 and TRBJ2-1; no firm D call. V gave up 3 bases and J gave up 0 bases, with 9 bases separating them. CDR3 length equals 15 residues. CDR1 SEHNR and CDR2 FQNEAQ come from the germline V gene (reference sequence). In DNA form, the CDR3 reads TGTGCCAGCAGCTTGAGCAGAAACTCCTACAATGAGCAGTTCTTC. Protein sequence: CASSLSRNSYNEQFF.

This chain joins TRBV6-1 and TRBJ1-2, with a tentative D call TRBD1 (5 bases). This CDR3 region has 14 residues. Germline lookup yields CDR1 MNHNS and CDR2 SASEGT. With 6 bases removed from V and 4 bases from J, the gap between germline ends came to 15 bases. CDR3 nucleotide sequence: TGTGCCAGCAGAGGGACGGCTGTTCTCTATGGCTACACCTTC. Translation gives CASRGTAVLYGYTF.

By share, this clonotype ranks as medium-sized. CDR3 sequence (DNA): TGTGCCAGCAGTTTTCTGGGCCGGGGAGGAGGCTACACCTTC. It translates to CASSFLGRGGGYTF. This chain links TRBV27 with TRBJ1-2, with D hard to call. The CDR3 covers 14 residues. Germline assignment: CDR1 MNHEY and CDR2 SMNVEV (reference sequence). V was cut by 3 bases and J by 8 bases, with 16 bases left in between.

The gene calls are TRBV14 and TRBJ1-1; D remains unclear. V lost 0 bases, J lost 5 bases, and 22 bases lay in between. Germline V gene lookup returns CDR1 SGHDN and CDR2 FVKESK. The CDR3 runs 18 residues. The DNA for the CDR3 is TGTGCCAGCAGCCAAGATAGAAGGCCTTTTCCTGAGTGGACTGAAGCTTTCTTT. Its protein is CASSQDRRPFPEWTEAFF. Full variable domain (remainder filled in from reference TRBV14 and TRBJ1-1): EAGVTQFPSHSVIEKGQTVTLRCDPISGHDNLYWYRRVMGKEIKFLLHFVKESKQDESGMPNNRFLAERTGGTYSTLKVQPAELEDSGVYFCASSQDRRPFPEWTEAFFGQGTRLTVV.

The chain is built from TRBV7-9 and TRBJ2-7, with 7 nucleotides matching TRBD1. The CDR3 is 14 residues long. Trimming cost V 4 bases and J 2 bases; bases outside gene matches: 5. Per germline, CDR1 SEHNR and CDR2 FQNEAQ (reference sequence). The CDR3 here is CASSSFDRAYEQYF. The CDR3, as DNA: TGTGCCAGCAGCTCCTTCGACAGGGCCTACGAGCAGTACTTC.

Only a few counts were recorded for this clonotype. This sequence joins TRBV5-1 and TRBJ2-4; D could derive from TRBD1 or TRBD2 (6 bases each). Per the germline V gene, CDR1 is SGHRS and CDR2 is YFSETQ. Deletions cut 0 bases from V and 9 bases from J, with 10 bases between. The CDR3 runs to 13 residues. The CDR3 DNA reads TGCGCCAGCAGCTTGGTCAGGGGAGGCATTCAGTACTTC. Protein product: CASSLVRGGIQYF.

This rearrangement joins TRBV30 to TRBJ2-1; 11 bases are shared with TRBD2. Unmatched junction bases numbered 7, after V lost 0 bases and J lost 9 bases. The CDR3 extends over 15 amino acids. Germline V lookup: CDR1 GTSNPN, CDR2 SVGIG (reference sequence). The CDR3, as DNA: TGTGCCTGGAGTGTAAGTAGCGGGGGGGCCGGTGAGCAGTTCTTC. Its translation: CAWSVSSGGAGEQFF.

The chain recombines TRBV3-1 with TRBJ1-1; D is ambiguous. V was pared by 3 bases and J by 0 bases, with 8 bases between. The CDR3 is made up of 14 amino acids. Germline V gene lookup returns CDR1 LGHDT and CDR2 YNNKEL (reference sequence). The DNA of the CDR3 is TGTGCCAGCAGCCACCACGGCATGAACACTGAAGCTTTCTTT. Translation gives CASSHHGMNTEAFF.

The CDR3 region is CASSAASQVDTQYF. DNA of the CDR3: TGTGCCAGCAGTGCGGCCAGTCAGGTAGATACGCAGTATTTT. This chain uses TRBV2 with TRBJ2-3; D is undetermined. Germline CDR1 SNHLY, CDR2 FYNNEI. The CDR3 runs to 14 residues. Trimming pared 4 bases from V and 5 bases from J, leaving 13 bases between.

The genes are TRBV12-3 or TRBV12-4 and TRBJ1-2; 7 nucleotides match TRBD1. V shed 7 bases, J shed 4 bases, and the junction held 9 bases outside the gene matches. This CDR3 comprises 14 residues. CDR3 in amino acids: CASIRQGGVYGYTF. DNA for the CDR3: TGTGCCAGCATTCGACAGGGTGGGGTCTATGGCTACACCTTC.

This clonotype was counted only a few times. The V and J genes are TRBV6-1 and TRBJ1-1; D is unclear. With 6 bases removed from V and 0 bases from J, the gap between germline ends came to 11 bases. The CDR3 extends over 14 amino acids. CDR1 is MNHNS and CDR2 is SASEGT in the germline V gene. CDR3 nucleotide sequence: TGTGCCAGCAGCCTCGCGGGAATGAACACTGAAGCTTTCTTT. Amino acids: CASSLAGMNTEAFF.

The gene calls are TRBV5-4 and TRBJ2-4, with D perhaps matching TRBD2 (6 bases). V shed 4 bases and J shed 5 bases, with 13 bases lying between them. The CDR3 consists of 14 residues. Germline CDR1 reads SGHNT; CDR2 reads YYREEE (reference sequence). This CDR3 reads CASSSGSTENIQYF. CDR3 coding DNA: TGTGCCAGCAGCAGCGGGTCCACCGAAAACATTCAGTACTTC.

The CDR3 is CASSATLGTASTDTQYF. The CDR3 bases are TGTGCCAGCAGCGCTACCCTCGGGACGGCTAGCACAGATACGCAGTATTTT. The chain combines TRBV7-3 with TRBJ2-3; either TRBD1 or TRBD2 may supply D (5 bases each). The CDR3 totals 17 residues. V was pared by 5 bases and J by 0 bases, with 18 bases between. Germline V lookup: CDR1 SGHTA, CDR2 FQGTGA.

As DNA, the CDR3 is TGCGCCAGCAGTGATTCCAGGTACACTGAAGCTTTCTTT. This gives the protein CASSDSRYTEAFF. This chain links TRBV10-1 with TRBJ1-1; D remains unclear. The V gene's germline CDR1 is WNHNN and CDR2 SYGVQD (reference sequence). Trimming removed 3 bases from V and 3 bases from J, with 8 bases in between. The CDR3 consists of 13 residues.

This sequence joins TRBV7-9 and TRBJ1-2, with 8 bases that match TRBD1. Trimming at V came to 1 base and at J to 4 bases, leaving 23 bases not matched to a gene. There are 21 residues in the CDR3. Germline V gives CDR1 SEHNR, CDR2 FQNEAQ (reference sequence). In DNA form, the CDR3 reads TGTGCCAGCAGCTTAGTTACGGTATATGTTCGGACAGGGAATAAGAGCTATGGCTACACCTTC. Translating gives CASSLVTVYVRTGNKSYGYTF.

J is TRBJ1-3 and V is TRBV6-1, with D unclear. Trimming pared 5 bases from V and 2 bases from J, leaving 10 bases between. This CDR3 is 14 amino acids long. The germline V gene has CDR1 MNHNS and CDR2 SASEGT. The CDR3 DNA is TGTGCCAGCAGTCGAGTTTCCCCTGGAAACACCATATATTTT. As protein: CASSRVSPGNTIYF.

This clonotype was picked up a small number of times. The chain is built from TRBV20-1 and TRBJ1-2, with 8 bases identical to TRBD1. Germline-derived CDR1 and CDR2 are DFQATT and SNEGSKA (reference sequence). The CDR3 loop spans 14 amino acids. J gave up 8 bases and V 3 bases, and 11 bases lay outside the gene matches. CDR3 sequence reads: CSASTPPGGNGYTF. The CDR3 nucleotides are TGCAGTGCTAGTACCCCTCCAGGGGGCAACGGCTACACCTTC.

This clonotype was counted only a few times. The rearrangement joins TRBV6-1 to TRBJ1-1, with D perhaps matching TRBD1 (6 bases). Germline V gene lookup returns CDR1 MNHNS and CDR2 SASEGT. The CDR3 totals 11 residues. Trimming took 6 bases from V and 7 from J, leaving 9 bases between them. The CDR3, as DNA: TGTGCCAGCAGAGGACAGTTTGAAGCTTTCTTT. It is translated as CASRGQFEAFF.

The chain employs TRBV6-1 and TRBJ1-2; 8 nucleotides line up with TRBD1. With 2 bases clipped from V and 3 bases from J, the junction kept 5 bases outside the gene matches. From germline, CDR1 is MNHNS and CDR2 SASEGT. This CDR3 contains 15 residues. CDR3: CASSEIQGAYYGYTF. Written as DNA, the CDR3 is TGTGCCAGCAGTGAAATCCAGGGGGCTTACTATGGCTACACCTTC.

The chain carries TRBV5-1 and TRBJ2-7, with 7 bases fitting TRBD1. This CDR3 region has 15 residues. CDR1 is SGHRS and CDR2 is YFSETQ in the germline V gene. V was pared by 5 bases and J by 2 bases, with 10 bases of the junction left unmatched. The CDR3: CASSPTGAVPYEQYF. In DNA form, the CDR3 reads TGCGCCAGCAGTCCTACAGGGGCTGTACCCTACGAGCAGTACTTC.

The V call is TRBV5-1, the J call TRBJ2-5; possibly TRBD2 for D (5 bases). In germline, CDR1 is SGHRS, CDR2 YFSETQ. There are 15 residues in the CDR3. V was shortened by 2 bases and J by 2 bases, with 13 bases between the two germline ends. CDR3: CASSLVASGQETQYF. Written as DNA, the CDR3 is TGCGCCAGCAGCTTAGTGGCCTCGGGGCAAGAGACCCAGTACTTC. The full variable domain, completed using reference TRBV5-1 and TRBJ2-5, is KAGVTQTPRYLIKTRGQQVTLSCSPISGHRSVSWYQQTPGQGLQFLFEYFSETQRNKGNFPGRFSGRQFSNSRSEMNVSTLELGDSALYLCASSLVASGQETQYFGPGTRLLVL.